The clone carrying this T cell receptor beta chain showed up just a few times. TCR beta libraries were built with iRepertoire HTBI primers and Arm-PCR of CDR3 regions. Each CDR3 protein gets one entry after TCRdb re-called the multiplex PCR reads with MiXCR. The sample gives about 540,000 distinct CDR3 sequences, roughly 13% of which show up once; roughly a tenth is in the top ten. Indicated time point: newly diagnosed GD, antithyroid drugs for less than 3 months. The TCR library was prepared using RNA isolated from PBMCs. Graves' disease diagnoses followed American Thyroid Association guidelines. These data come from a study of regulatory T cells in long-lasting Graves disease. The sample was also linked to a second study, of T cells in Graves' hyperthyroidism and ophthalmopathy. This second study notes: The HTBI primer set drove a first-round RT-PCR of the TCR CDR3.

The receptor was isolated from a man aged 30 to 39 with Graves disease. This specimen was peripheral blood mononuclear cells (PBMCs), taken at new diagnosis, from a patient treated with antithyroid drugs.

The CDR3 nucleotides read TGCAGCGTGGCAGGAATGGGCAATCAGCCCCAGCATTTT. Amino acids: CSVAGMGNQPQHF. The V call is TRBV29-1, the J call TRBJ1-5; D is undetermined. Trimming took off 6 bases at V and 2 bases at J, with 11 bases between the two ends. Germline assignment: CDR1 SQVTM and CDR2 ANQGSEA. This CDR3 contains 13 residues. Variable domain in full (rest from reference TRBV29-1 and TRBJ1-5): SAVISQKPSRDICQRGTSLTIQCQVDSQVTMMFWYRQQPGQSLTLIATANQGSEATYESGFVIDKFPISRPNLTFSTLTVSNMSPEDSSIYLCSVAGMGNQPQHFGDGTRLSIL.